A single sample is the source of the 28 T cell receptor beta chains below, sequenced in a study of blood T cell repertoires in COVID-19. This table comes from immunoSEQ multiplex PCR, and its TCRdb copy is limited to in-frame clones, with some not included. The profile covers about 14,000 clones, with approximately 90% appearing a single time and 5.4% taken by the ten largest. Sequenced sample: peripheral blood. These receptors were collected from a human donor in a cohort sampled during active COVID-19.

The chain carries TRBV28 and TRBJ2-1, with 14 bases aligning to TRBD2. The V gene end was trimmed by 6 bases and the J gene end by 7 bases; junction bases not matched to a gene: 8. This CDR3 region has 16 residues. CDR1 is MDHEN, CDR2 SYDVKM, per germline. This CDR3 is CASSPAGLAGDNEQFF. The CDR3 DNA sequence: TGTGCCAGCAGCCCAGCGGGACTAGCGGGAGATAATGAGCAGTTCTTC. Complete variable domain (other parts from reference TRBV28 and TRBJ2-1): DVKVTQSSRYLVKRTGEKVFLECVQDMDHENMFWYRQDPGLGLRLIYFSYDVKMKEKGDIPEGYSVSREKKERFSLILESASTNQTSMYLCASSPAGLAGDNEQFFGPGTRLTVL.

The chain carries TRBV2 and TRBJ2-7, with 12 bases that match TRBD1. The V segment lost 6 bases and the J segment 7 bases; nucleotides outside the gene matches: 10. Germline CDR1 is SNHLY and CDR2 is FYNNEI. This CDR3 contains 15 residues. CDR3 in DNA: TGTGCCAGCAGGCCCGGGACAGGGGGCGCGGGGGAGCAGTACTTC. Translating it yields CASRPGTGGAGEQYF.

The V call is TRBV30, the J call TRBJ1-6; D is unresolved. Germline loops: CDR1 GTSNPN, CDR2 SVGIG (reference sequence). Trimming removed 2 bases from V and 10 bases from J, with 6 bases in between. CDR3 size: 11 residues. CDR3 loop: CAWSLGSPLHF. Written as DNA, the CDR3 is TGTGCCTGGAGTCTGGGCTCACCCCTCCACTTT.

The rearrangement links TRBV20-1 to TRBJ1-1; weak D call: TRBD1 (6 bases). The germline gives CDR1 DFQATT, CDR2 SNEGSKA (reference sequence). The length of the CDR3 is 11 residues. V shed 4 bases and J shed 6 bases, with 9 bases lying between them. CDR3: CSAKDSPEAFF. The CDR3 DNA is TGCAGTGCTAAGGACAGCCCTGAAGCTTTCTTT.

The chain carries TRBV28 and TRBJ2-7, with D maybe TRBD1 (5 bases). V lost 3 bases to trimming and J lost 5 bases, with 17 bases between them. Germline CDR1 is MDHEN and CDR2 is SYDVKM. There are 15 residues in the CDR3. CDR3 DNA sequence: TGTGCCAGCAGTTTCAGTGGGGCCTCTGGCCACGAGCAGTACTTC. Translated: CASSFSGASGHEQYF.

This clone was seen more than once but under ten times. The J gene is TRBJ2-2, the V gene TRBV10-3, with 8 bases aligning to TRBD2. The trim removed 6 bases at V and 11 bases at J, leaving 11 bases unmatched. The CDR3 totals 14 residues. Germline CDR1 ENHRY, CDR2 SYGVKD. The CDR3 spells CAIRRPTSVSELFF. DNA for the CDR3: TGTGCCATCAGGAGACCGACTAGCGTGAGTGAGCTGTTTTTT.

V is TRBV27 and J is TRBJ1-1; tentatively, D is TRBD1 (5 bases). CDR3 size: 14 residues. Germline V CDR1 and CDR2: MNHEY, SMNVEV (reference sequence). Trimming cost V 6 bases and J 1 base, with 12 bases left between them. The CDR3 here is CASRGAEGNTEAFF. The CDR3 DNA reads TGTGCCAGCAGAGGGGCCGAAGGGAACACTGAAGCTTTCTTT.

The chain has TRBV24-1 and TRBJ2-5; 7 nucleotides line up with TRBD1. The CDR3 length is 15 residues. The trim removed 5 bases at V and 5 bases at J, leaving 10 bases unmatched. Germline V gives CDR1 KGHDR, CDR2 SFDVKD. The CDR3 here is CATSVVTGFAETQYF. The CDR3 nucleotides are TGTGCCACCAGTGTCGTGACAGGGTTCGCTGAGACCCAGTACTTC.

The table lists this clone with a count of one. V is TRBV20-1 and J is TRBJ2-4; 7 positions match TRBD1. The germline V gene encodes CDR1 DFQATT and CDR2 SNEGSKA (reference sequence). The J segment lost 2 bases and the V segment lost 3 bases, leaving 13 bases of the junction unmatched. The CDR3 contains 17 residues. The chain's CDR3 is CSASEFPGGLTKNIQYF. DNA for the CDR3: TGCAGTGCTAGTGAGTTCCCAGGGGGTCTAACCAAAAACATTCAGTACTTC.

The genes are TRBV5-6 and TRBJ1-1; D call uncertain. The V end lost 4 bases, the J end lost 8 bases, and 12 bases lay between the germline ends. The CDR3 consists of 12 residues. Germline values: CDR1 SGHDT, CDR2 YYEEEE. This CDR3 is CASSQSGGEAFF. CDR3 DNA: TGTGCCAGCAGCCAGTCGGGTGGAGAAGCTTTCTTT. The entire variable domain, with the rest obtained from reference TRBV5-6 and TRBJ1-1, is as follows: DAGVTQSPTHLIKTRGQQVTLRCSPKSGHDTVSWYQQALGQGPQFIFQYYEEEERQRGNFPDRFSGHQFPNYSSELNVNALLLGDSALYLCASSQSGGEAFFGQGTRLTVV.

With regard to this clone: Distinct nucleotide sequences in the sample also encode this CDR3. The chain is built from TRBV28 and TRBJ1-5, with D perhaps TRBD1 (5 bases). This CDR3 spans 14 amino acids. The V gene's germline CDR1 is MDHEN and CDR2 SYDVKM. V was pared by 6 bases and J by 0 bases, with 9 bases between. The CDR3 here is CASSSGYSNQPQHF. The DNA of the CDR3 is TGTGCCAGCAGCTCAGGGTATAGCAATCAGCCCCAGCATTTT.

This clone is medium-sized (0.01 to 0.1%) by share. The chain is built from TRBV3-1 (or the pseudogene TRBV3-2) and TRBJ2-3, with TRBD2 as a possible D gene (6 bases). V lost 3 bases and J lost 2, with 12 bases in between. The V gene's germline CDR1 is LGHDT and CDR2 YNNKEL (reference sequence). There are 15 residues in the CDR3. The CDR3 nucleotides are TGTGCCAGCAGCCAGGGGGACTTACTCACAGATACGCAGTATTTT. This gives the protein CASSQGDLLTDTQYF.

The chain couples TRBV27 to TRBJ1-1, with TRBD1 matching 9 bases. CDR1 is MNHEY and CDR2 is SMNVEV in the germline V gene (reference sequence). J lost 0 bases, V lost 0 bases, and 8 bases had no gene match. This CDR3 is 18 amino acids long. CDR3 sequence: CASSLSGTGFTMNTEAFF. CDR3 DNA sequence: TGTGCCAGCAGTTTATCGGGGACAGGGTTTACTATGAACACTGAAGCTTTCTTT.

This clone came up once. The CDR3 DNA is TGTGCCAGCACCCGGGCCCTAGCACCGGAGACCCAGTACTTC. Translation: CASTRALAPETQYF. The rearrangement links TRBV5-6 to TRBJ2-5, with D perhaps matching TRBD2 (5 bases). From germline, CDR1 is SGHDT and CDR2 YYEEEE. V lost 6 bases and J lost 5, with 17 bases in between. The CDR3 contains 14 residues. Drawing the rest from reference TRBV5-6 and TRBJ2-5, the complete variable domain is DAGVTQSPTHLIKTRGQQVTLRCSPKSGHDTVSWYQQALGQGPQFIFQYYEEEERQRGNFPDRFSGHQFPNYSSELNVNALLLGDSALYLCASTRALAPETQYFGPGTRLLVL.

This chain uses TRBV6-5 with TRBJ2-7; 8 nucleotides agree with TRBD2. This CDR3 has 15 residues. Germline CDR1 and CDR2: MNHEY and SVGAGI. The ends lost 9 bases at V and 2 bases at J; junction bases unmatched: 12. CDR3 sequence: CASSVAGTFTYEQYF. Written as DNA, the CDR3 is TGTGCCAGTTCTGTAGCGGGGACGTTCACCTACGAGCAGTACTTC.

The rearrangement links TRBV7-8 to TRBJ1-2; D ambiguous. Germline V lookup: CDR1 SGHVS, CDR2 FQNEAQ. The CDR3 is made up of 12 amino acids. V was pared by 4 bases and J by 4 bases, with 7 bases between. CDR3 amino acids: CASSSNPYGYTF. The CDR3, as DNA: TGTGCCAGCAGCTCCAATCCCTATGGCTACACCTTC.

This clone was counted between two and nine times. This rearrangement joins TRBV30 to TRBJ1-3; possible D gene TRBD1, 5 bases. In germline, CDR1 is GTSNPN, CDR2 SVGIG (reference sequence). V lost 0 bases and J 6 bases, leaving 9 bases between the germline ends. The CDR3 contains 13 residues. This chain's CDR3 is CAWSVQGVNTIYF. The CDR3 DNA follows: TGTGCCTGGAGTGTACAAGGGGTAAACACCATATATTTT.

The chain couples TRBV28 to TRBJ2-2; D remains ambiguous. The CDR3 loop spans 14 amino acids. Per germline, CDR1 MDHEN and CDR2 SYDVKM. Trimming cost V 2 bases and J 2 bases, with 6 bases left between them. This CDR3 reads CASSLKLNTGELFF. The CDR3 nucleotides are TGTGCCAGCAGTTTAAAACTCAACACCGGGGAGCTGTTTTTT.

This clone was found once. This chain links TRBV6-6 with TRBJ2-2; TRBD2 agrees at 15 bases. Germline V gene sequence: CDR1 MNHNY, CDR2 SVGAGI (reference sequence). Unmatched junction bases numbered 5, after V lost 4 bases and J lost 8 bases. The CDR3 extends over 16 amino acids. CDR3 sequence reads: CASSWTSGRVAGELFF. DNA of the CDR3: TGTGCCAGCAGTTGGACTAGCGGGAGGGTAGCTGGGGAGCTGTTTTTT.

The chain recombines TRBV7-9 with TRBJ1-1; D is perhaps TRBD1 (5 bases). The germline CDR1 and CDR2 sequences are SEHNR and FQNEAQ (reference sequence). Between the trimmed V and J ends, which lost 5 bases and 5 bases, there was a span of 21 bases. The CDR3 is made up of 16 amino acids. Here the CDR3 reads CASSQLGRGTRTEAFF. CDR3 nucleotides: TGTGCCAGCAGCCAACTCGGGCGGGGCACAAGGACTGAAGCTTTCTTT.

V gene TRBV19 combines with J gene TRBJ1-2; no clear D. Trimming cost V 6 bases and J 5 bases, with 19 bases left between them. The CDR3 consists of 15 residues. Per germline, CDR1 LNHDA and CDR2 SQIVND (reference sequence). CDR3 sequence (DNA): TGTGCCAGTAGCGACACCGGGATTGTAGCTTATGGCTACACCTTC. As protein: CASSDTGIVAYGYTF.

The CDR3 reads CASVAGLTNTGELFF. Written as DNA, the CDR3 is TGTGCCAGCGTAGCGGGACTAACGAACACCGGGGAGCTGTTTTTT. This chain uses TRBV2 with TRBJ2-2; 8 nucleotides agree with TRBD2. The V gene's germline CDR1 is SNHLY and CDR2 FYNNEI. J lost 0 bases, V lost 8 bases, and 5 bases had no gene match. This CDR3 spans 15 amino acids.

This rearrangement joins TRBV27 to TRBJ1-2; 8 nucleotides agree with TRBD1. The CDR3 has 15 amino acids. V trimming: 2 bases; J trimming: 2 bases; junction bases outside the gene matches: 4. CDR1 and CDR2 from the germline V gene are MNHEY and SMNVEV (reference sequence). CDR3 bases: TGTGCCAGCAGTTTAGGGCCAGGGGGCAACTATGGCTACACCTTC. This encodes CASSLGPGGNYGYTF.

The V gene is TRBV5-1, the J gene TRBJ2-5, with a possible D match to TRBD1 (5 bases). This CDR3 has 15 residues. Germline CDR1 reads SGHRS; CDR2 reads YFSETQ. The V end was cut by 4 bases, the J end by 1 base, with 14 bases between. The CDR3: CASSRVDRAQETQYF. The CDR3 DNA is TGCGCCAGCAGCCGGGTAGACAGAGCCCAAGAGACCCAGTACTTC.

This chain uses TRBV3-1 (or the pseudogene TRBV3-2) with TRBJ1-2; D is uncertain. The CDR3 loop spans 12 amino acids. CDR1 is LGHDT, CDR2 YNNKEL, per germline (reference sequence). The V gene lost 3 bases and the J gene lost 3 bases, with 5 bases spanning the gap. CDR3 sequence reads: CASSHQDYGYTF. The CDR3 coding sequence is TGTGCCAGCAGCCACCAGGACTATGGCTACACCTTC.

The chain recombines TRBV28 with TRBJ2-7, with D perhaps TRBD1 (5 bases). The germline V and J ends were trimmed by 4 bases and 1 base, with 17 bases remaining between them. Germline lookup yields CDR1 MDHEN and CDR2 SYDVKM. The CDR3 loop spans 16 amino acids. The DNA for the CDR3 is TGTGCCAGCAGTTCAAGGATTCAGGGTGGGTCCTACGAGCAGTACTTC. It specifies CASSSRIQGGSYEQYF.

The J gene is TRBJ2-5, the V gene TRBV13; the D gene is possibly TRBD1 (6 bases). Germline lookup yields CDR1 PRHDT and CDR2 FYEKMQ (reference sequence). The V gene lost 6 bases and the J gene lost 7 bases, with 24 bases spanning the gap. The CDR3 runs 16 residues. As DNA, the CDR3 is TGTGCCAGCAGTCAAGACCCCGGGACACAGACCAGGACCCAGTACTTC. Amino acids: CASSQDPGTQTRTQYF.

The chain recombines TRBV27 with TRBJ2-1; 10 bases map to TRBD2. CDR1 and CDR2 (germline): MNHEY, SMNVEV (reference sequence). V lost 4 bases and J lost 9; bases outside the gene matches: 12. The CDR3 extends over 16 amino acids. As DNA, the CDR3 is TGTGCCAGCAGTTCGACCAGCGGGAGGGCCCTTAGTGAGCAGTTCTTC. Translated, it gives CASSSTSGRALSEQFF.